A single T cell receptor beta chain is shown here with its context. This entry comes from a study of CD8 T cells in Susac syndrome. Study-wide background: Susac syndrome patients were untreated, on corticosteroids with some adding intravenous immunoglobulin, or on intravenous immunoglobulin only.

RNA totalling roughly 0.45 to 1 ug underwent reverse transcription with random hexamers. TCRdb re-derived calls from the immunoSEQ multiplex PCR reads in MiXCR, one entry per CDR3 protein. Here the sample spans 120,000 or so distinct CDR3 sequences, about 95% being singletons. The source material was CD8+ T cells from PBMCs. The sequence was obtained from a human donor with Susac syndrome.

The CDR3 coding sequence is TGCGCCAGCAGCAAAGAGACAGGGGCGAGATCACCCCTCCACTTT. Translated: CASSKETGARSPLHF. V usage is TRBV5-1 and J usage is TRBJ1-6; 8 nucleotides line up with TRBD1. The V gene end was trimmed by 4 bases and the J gene end by 10 bases; junction bases not matched to a gene: 10. The CDR3 is 15 residues long. Germline assignment: CDR1 SGHRS and CDR2 YFSETQ. Looking up the rest from reference TRBV5-1 and TRBJ1-6 gives the full variable domain: KAGVTQTPRYLIKTRGQQVTLSCSPISGHRSVSWYQQTPGQGLQFLFEYFSETQRNKGNFPGRFSGRQFSNSRSEMNVSTLELGDSALYLCASSKETGARSPLHFGNGTRLTVT.